A single sample gave rise to the 24 T cell receptor beta chains below, sequenced in a study of T cell responses to AZD1222 COVID-19 vaccine. The data were produced by immunoSEQ multiplex PCR, yet TCRdb's version contains in-frame clones alone and is incomplete. The table shows over 85,000 clones, with approximately 90% occurring only once. The sample here was peripheral blood, taken on day 0 of AZD1222 vaccination. The source of these receptors is an adult in good health.

The genes are TRBV28 and TRBJ1-1; D is possibly TRBD1 (5 bases). This CDR3 is built from 12 residues. CDR1 is MDHEN, CDR2 SYDVKM, per germline. CDR3 nucleotide sequence: TGTCAATCCGGGACGGTGAACACTGAAGCTTTCTTT. As protein: CQSGTVNTEAFF.

The chain employs TRBV6-5 and TRBJ1-6; 8 bases are a match to TRBD1. V dropped 6 bases and J dropped 10; count of bases not matched to a gene: 11. The CDR3 consists of 15 residues. Germline CDR1 is MNHEY and CDR2 is SVGAGI. CDR3 protein: CASSTGQGGRSPLHF. CDR3 sequence (DNA): TGTGCCAGCAGCACCGGACAGGGAGGACGGTCACCCCTCCACTTT.

The gene calls are TRBV5-1 and TRBJ2-7; a weak D match, TRBD1 (6 bases). This CDR3 is built from 15 residues. V was trimmed by 1 base and J by 3 bases, leaving 14 bases between them. Germline V lookup: CDR1 SGHRS, CDR2 YFSETQ. The CDR3 DNA sequence: TGCGCCAGCAGCTTGAGTCGGACAGCAGGCTACGAGCAGTACTTC. Its protein product is CASSLSRTAGYEQYF.

The rearrangement uses TRBV27 and TRBJ2-1; 7 bases match TRBD2. The CDR3 loop spans 15 amino acids. The V gene end was trimmed by 3 bases and the J gene end by 0 bases; junction bases not matched to a gene: 2. Germline lookup yields CDR1 MNHEY and CDR2 SMNVEV (reference sequence). In nucleotides, the CDR3 is TGTGCCAGCAGTTTGGGGGGGAACTCCTACAATGAGCAGTTCTTC. Translated, it gives CASSLGGNSYNEQFF.

This clone was picked up one time. This rearrangement joins TRBV24-1 to TRBJ2-7, with 8 bases aligning to TRBD1. This CDR3 has 14 amino acids. Germline V lookup: CDR1 KGHDR, CDR2 SFDVKD. Trimming cost V 6 bases and J 5 bases; bases outside gene matches: 8. The CDR3 reads CATSQGQGLNEQYF. The DNA of the CDR3 is TGTGCCACCAGTCAAGGACAGGGCCTGAACGAGCAGTACTTC.

J is TRBJ1-1 and V is TRBV18; unclear D gene. Trimming left V 5 bases short and J 7 bases short, with 14 bases between. This CDR3 region has 13 residues. Per the germline V gene, CDR1 is KGHSH and CDR2 is LQKENI. CDR3 bases: TGTGCCAGCTCAGACGGATTCGGGGTTGAAGCTTTCTTT. This codes for CASSDGFGVEAFF.

The J gene is TRBJ1-5, the V gene TRBV28, with D possibly TRBD1 on 5 matching bases. In germline, CDR1 is MDHEN, CDR2 SYDVKM. Trimming took 3 bases from V and 10 from J, leaving 19 bases between them. The CDR3 has 15 amino acids. In nucleotides, the CDR3 is TGTGCCAGCAGTTTTTCTGGAGGGGTTGGATTACCCCAGCATTTT. The encoded protein is CASSFSGGVGLPQHF.

The V gene is TRBV6-6, the J gene TRBJ1-5; weak D call: TRBD1 (6 bases). The ends were cut back, 0 bases at V and 6 bases at J, with 15 bases in the middle. The germline gives CDR1 MNHNY, CDR2 SVGAGI (reference sequence). This CDR3 has 16 residues. The CDR3 bases are TGTGCCAGCAGTTACTCGAGGGGGGGCACGGGTCAGCCCCAGCATTTT. Translated: CASSYSRGGTGQPQHF.

This chain joins TRBV19 and TRBJ2-5; 8 positions match TRBD1. V lost 5 bases and J lost 2; bases outside the gene matches: 7. There are 15 residues in the CDR3. Germline V lookup: CDR1 LNHDA, CDR2 SQIVND (reference sequence). Here the CDR3 reads CASSRTGTTQETQYF. CDR3 coding DNA: TGTGCCAGTAGTCGGACAGGGACAACGCAAGAGACCCAGTACTTC.

This rearrangement joins TRBV6-5 to TRBJ2-5; TRBD1 matches 8 bases. Germline assignment: CDR1 MNHEY and CDR2 SVGAGI. The CDR3 covers 14 residues. J was trimmed by 5 bases and V by 3 bases; bases with no gene match: 5. The CDR3 sequence: CASSYTDRAETQYF. CDR3 nucleotides: TGTGCCAGCAGTTATACGGACAGGGCCGAGACCCAGTACTTC.

In DNA, the CDR3 is TGTGCCAGCAGCCCGGGGGGACAGGGGGTTTTGGAGCAGTACTTC. Residues: CASSPGGQGVLEQYF. This chain uses TRBV5-4 with TRBJ2-7, with TRBD1 matching 11 bases. From germline, CDR1 is SGHNT and CDR2 YYREEE (reference sequence). This CDR3 comprises 15 residues. V shed 4 bases, J shed 7 bases, and the junction held 10 bases outside the gene matches.

As regards this clone: The junction shows a germline mismatch at one end, possibly a read error. The rearrangement uses TRBV13 and TRBJ1-3; 11 bases map to TRBD1. This CDR3 comprises 15 residues. Germline V gene data show CDR1 as PRHDT and CDR2 as FYEKMQ (reference sequence). CDR3 nucleotide sequence: TGTGCCAGCAGCGTAGGGACAGGGGGTTTACACACCATATATTTT. Protein: CASSVGTGGLHTIYF.

V and J are TRBV28 and TRBJ2-7; D tentatively fits TRBD1 or TRBD2 (6 bases each). The germline V and J ends were trimmed by 8 bases and 5 bases, with 22 bases remaining between them. The CDR3 has 15 residues. Germline values: CDR1 MDHEN, CDR2 SYDVKM. CDR3 sequence (DNA): TGTGCCAGCGGCCTTCCTGGGGGGCTCGGGGACGAGCAGTACTTC. It is translated as CASGLPGGLGDEQYF.

The chain links TRBV19 to TRBJ2-5; D is ambiguous. With 5 bases removed from V and 1 base from J, the gap between germline ends came to 8 bases. The germline V gene encodes CDR1 LNHDA and CDR2 SQIVND (reference sequence). The CDR3 has 13 amino acids. CDR3 sequence: CASSYSTQETQYF. The CDR3 bases are TGTGCCAGTAGTTATTCTACCCAAGAGACCCAGTACTTC.

The rearrangement uses TRBV5-8 and TRBJ1-4, with D tentatively TRBD1 (6 bases). The CDR3 spans 15 residues. Germline V CDR1 and CDR2: SGHTS, YDEGEE. Deletions cut 1 base from V and 7 bases from J, with 14 bases between. The CDR3: CASSLSGRGVEKLFF. CDR3 sequence (DNA): TGTGCCAGCAGCTTGTCGGGCAGGGGAGTTGAAAAACTGTTTTTT.

The rearrangement links TRBV4-2 to TRBJ2-7; tentatively, D is TRBD2 (6 bases). V dropped 8 bases and J dropped 3 bases, with 17 bases sitting between them. CDR3 length: 14 amino acids. Germline-derived CDR1 and CDR2 are LGHNA and YNFKEQ. CDR3 DNA: TGTGCCAGCTCCACGGGGGTGCTGGGCTACGAGCAGTACTTC. Its protein product is CASSTGVLGYEQYF.

V usage is TRBV7-2 and J usage is TRBJ2-1; D gene unclear. V lost 2 bases, J lost 0 bases, and 8 bases lay in between. This CDR3 comprises 15 residues. The V gene's germline CDR1 is SGHTA and CDR2 FQGNSA. CDR3 coding DNA: TGTGCCAGCAGCTTAACTGTGCCCTCCTACAATGAGCAGTTCTTC. It specifies CASSLTVPSYNEQFF.

V is TRBV7-2 and J is TRBJ1-3, with D hard to call. Trimming removed 5 bases at V and 0 bases at J, with 8 bases between. The germline V gene encodes CDR1 SGHTA and CDR2 FQGNSA. The CDR3 is made up of 14 amino acids. The CDR3: CASSTYNSGNTIYF. The DNA of the CDR3 is TGTGCCAGCAGCACATACAACTCTGGAAACACCATATATTTT. Combining the CDR3 with reference TRBV7-2 and TRBJ1-3 gives the whole variable domain GAGVSQSPSNKVTEKGKDVELRCDPISGHTALYWYRQSLGQGLEFLIYFQGNSAPDKSGLPSDRFSAERTGGSVSTLTIQRTQQEDSAVYLCASSTYNSGNTIYFGEGSWLTVV.

The genes are TRBV28 and TRBJ2-1; perhaps TRBD1 as D (6 bases). Germline loops: CDR1 MDHEN, CDR2 SYDVKM. Trimming stripped 7 bases from V and 4 bases from J, with 11 bases between. CDR3 length: 13 amino acids. For the CDR3, the DNA is TGTGCCAGCATCGGACAGTCTTACAATGAGCAGTTCTTC. Translating it yields CASIGQSYNEQFF.

The table lists this clone with a count of one. The chain recombines TRBV5-5 with TRBJ1-2, with D hard to call. V was cut by 1 base and J by 2 bases, with 12 bases left in between. CDR1 and CDR2 (germline): SGHKS, YYEKEE (reference sequence). CDR3 length: 15 amino acids. The CDR3 loop reads CASSLSSLENYGYTF. CDR3 DNA sequence: TGTGCCAGCAGCTTGTCCAGTCTAGAAAACTATGGCTACACCTTC.

This clone has only one observation. The V gene is TRBV28, the J gene TRBJ1-2; D perhaps matches TRBD1 (5 bases). Looked up from germline, CDR1 is MDHEN and CDR2 is SYDVKM. The CDR3 sequence is 13 residues long. Trimming took 5 bases from V and 8 from J, leaving 15 bases between them. The CDR3 sequence is CASSQLRGWGYTF. CDR3 DNA: TGTGCCAGCAGTCAACTGAGGGGTTGGGGCTACACCTTC.

This rearrangement joins TRBV5-1 to TRBJ2-1; D not certain. Germline lookup yields CDR1 SGHRS and CDR2 YFSETQ. There are 13 residues in the CDR3. V lost 10 bases and J lost 7, with 18 bases in between. For the CDR3, the DNA is TGCGCCTCCGCGGACCAGCTGGGGAATGAGCAGTTCTTC. Translation: CASADQLGNEQFF. The variable domain in full, completed from reference TRBV5-1 and TRBJ2-1, reads KAGVTQTPRYLIKTRGQQVTLSCSPISGHRSVSWYQQTPGQGLQFLFEYFSETQRNKGNFPGRFSGRQFSNSRSEMNVSTLELGDSALYLCASADQLGNEQFFGPGTRLTVL.

The V call is TRBV23-1, the J call TRBJ1-5; D is undetermined. TRBV23-1 falls under the ORF class, with uncertain function. The germline V and J ends were trimmed by 4 bases and 2 bases, with 18 bases remaining between them. The CDR3 spans 17 residues. CDR3 sequence (DNA): TGCGCCAGCAGTCGCCCCAGTGGTGCCAGCCGCAATCAGCCCCAGCATTTT. It yields the protein CASSRPSGASRNQPQHF.

This sequence joins TRBV6-6 and TRBJ1-2; D gene unclear. The CDR3 sequence is 15 residues long. Trimming removed 2 bases from V and 2 bases from J, with 12 bases in between. Germline V CDR1 and CDR2: MNHNY, SVGAGI (reference sequence). The CDR3, as DNA: TGTGCCAGCAGTTACGAGGGAGCAGGCAACTATGGCTACACCTTC. Translation: CASSYEGAGNYGYTF.